Following are 8 T cell receptor beta chains from one sample sequenced in a study of blood T cell repertoires in COVID-19. The repertoire was sequenced with immunoSEQ multiplex PCR; TCRdb's copy has only in-frame clones and lacks some. Seen here are 200,000 or so clones, 80% to 90% observed once, and the top ten hold 2% to 2.5%. Sequenced sample: peripheral blood. Receptors were obtained from a man in his forties who had recovered from COVID-19.

The chain couples TRBV7-6 to TRBJ1-5; a possible D gene is TRBD1 (5 bases). There are 19 residues in the CDR3. Per germline, CDR1 SGHVS and CDR2 FNYEAQ. The ends were cut back, 5 bases at V and 4 bases at J, with 27 bases in the middle. As DNA, the CDR3 is TGTGCCAGCAGCGTAGGGCCGCGGGGCAGCCGTCTCCTAAATCAGCCCCAGCATTTT. Amino acids: CASSVGPRGSRLLNQPQHF.

This clone was seen more than once but under ten times. The chain has TRBV4-3 and TRBJ2-1; 8 nucleotides line up with TRBD2. CDR3 size: 16 residues. The V gene's germline CDR1 is LGHNA and CDR2 YSLEER. The ends lost 4 bases at V and 0 bases at J; junction bases unmatched: 5. CDR3 in amino acids: CASSRIAGSSYNEQFF. The DNA for the CDR3 is TGCGCCAGCAGCCGTATAGCGGGAAGCTCCTACAATGAGCAGTTCTTC.

The rearrangement uses TRBV14 and TRBJ2-7, with unresolved D. The ends were cut back, 4 bases at V and 3 bases at J, with 13 bases in the middle. Germline V gene data show CDR1 as SGHDN and CDR2 as FVKESK. This CDR3 has 14 amino acids. CDR3 residues: CASSPTTNFYEQYF. The CDR3 nucleotides read TGTGCCAGCAGCCCCACAACGAATTTCTACGAGCAGTACTTC.

Written as DNA, the CDR3 is TGTGCCAGCAGCCAAGGTTCGGCAGGGGTGTACGAGCAGTACTTC. This gives the protein CASSQGSAGVYEQYF. This chain links TRBV3-1 (or the pseudogene TRBV3-2) with TRBJ2-7; a possible D gene is TRBD1 (6 bases). Germline V gives CDR1 LGHDT, CDR2 YNNKEL (reference sequence). Trimming stripped 1 base from V and 4 bases from J, with 14 bases between. The CDR3 consists of 15 residues.

The J gene is TRBJ2-5, the V gene TRBV28; TRBD2 aligns across 8 bases. CDR3 size: 16 residues. J gave up 7 bases and V 3 bases, and 13 bases lay outside the gene matches. CDR1 and CDR2 from the germline V gene are MDHEN and SYDVKM. CDR3 residues: CASSFGQGTRGGTQYF. The CDR3 DNA follows: TGTGCCAGCAGTTTCGGCCAAGGGACTAGGGGAGGGACCCAGTACTTC.

Notes on this clone: At the DNA level, this CDR3 is encoded by other sequences in the same sample as well. The genes are TRBV19 and TRBJ1-1; 8 nucleotides line up with TRBD1. Germline loops: CDR1 LNHDA, CDR2 SQIVND (reference sequence). The ends lost 5 bases at V and 5 bases at J; junction bases unmatched: 10. This CDR3 is built from 15 residues. CDR3 sequence (DNA): TGTGCCAGTAGTCTCCCCGGACAGGGCTGGACTGAAGCTTTCTTT. It yields the protein CASSLPGQGWTEAFF. The full variable domain, its missing parts supplied by reference TRBV19 and TRBJ1-1, is DGGITQSPKYLFRKEGQNVTLSCEQNLNHDAMYWYRQDPGQGLRLIYYSQIVNDFQKGDIAEGYSVSREKKESFPLTVTSAQKNPTAFYLCASSLPGQGWTEAFFGQGTRLTVV.

This chain joins TRBV7-2 and TRBJ2-7, with D maybe TRBD2 (6 bases). Germline values: CDR1 SGHTA, CDR2 FQGNSA. V was trimmed by 1 base and J by 2 bases, leaving 12 bases between them. This CDR3 is built from 15 residues. CDR3 nucleotides: TGTGCCAGCAGCTTAGTCGGTAGCGGCCCCTACGAGCAGTACTTC. The encoded protein is CASSLVGSGPYEQYF. The full variable domain, completed using reference TRBV7-2 and TRBJ2-7, is GAGVSQSPSNKVTEKGKDVELRCDPISGHTALYWYRQSLGQGLEFLIYFQGNSAPDKSGLPSDRFSAERTGGSVSTLTIQRTQQEDSAVYLCASSLVGSGPYEQYFGPGTRLTVT.

This chain links TRBV4-3 with TRBJ2-1; perhaps TRBD2 as D (7 bases). The CDR3 is 14 amino acids. Germline values: CDR1 LGHNA, CDR2 YSLEER. V was shortened by 5 bases and J by 2 bases, with 10 bases between the two germline ends. CDR3 residues: CASSSGTPYNEQFF. The CDR3 nucleotides read TGCGCCAGCAGCAGCGGGACACCCTACAATGAGCAGTTCTTC.